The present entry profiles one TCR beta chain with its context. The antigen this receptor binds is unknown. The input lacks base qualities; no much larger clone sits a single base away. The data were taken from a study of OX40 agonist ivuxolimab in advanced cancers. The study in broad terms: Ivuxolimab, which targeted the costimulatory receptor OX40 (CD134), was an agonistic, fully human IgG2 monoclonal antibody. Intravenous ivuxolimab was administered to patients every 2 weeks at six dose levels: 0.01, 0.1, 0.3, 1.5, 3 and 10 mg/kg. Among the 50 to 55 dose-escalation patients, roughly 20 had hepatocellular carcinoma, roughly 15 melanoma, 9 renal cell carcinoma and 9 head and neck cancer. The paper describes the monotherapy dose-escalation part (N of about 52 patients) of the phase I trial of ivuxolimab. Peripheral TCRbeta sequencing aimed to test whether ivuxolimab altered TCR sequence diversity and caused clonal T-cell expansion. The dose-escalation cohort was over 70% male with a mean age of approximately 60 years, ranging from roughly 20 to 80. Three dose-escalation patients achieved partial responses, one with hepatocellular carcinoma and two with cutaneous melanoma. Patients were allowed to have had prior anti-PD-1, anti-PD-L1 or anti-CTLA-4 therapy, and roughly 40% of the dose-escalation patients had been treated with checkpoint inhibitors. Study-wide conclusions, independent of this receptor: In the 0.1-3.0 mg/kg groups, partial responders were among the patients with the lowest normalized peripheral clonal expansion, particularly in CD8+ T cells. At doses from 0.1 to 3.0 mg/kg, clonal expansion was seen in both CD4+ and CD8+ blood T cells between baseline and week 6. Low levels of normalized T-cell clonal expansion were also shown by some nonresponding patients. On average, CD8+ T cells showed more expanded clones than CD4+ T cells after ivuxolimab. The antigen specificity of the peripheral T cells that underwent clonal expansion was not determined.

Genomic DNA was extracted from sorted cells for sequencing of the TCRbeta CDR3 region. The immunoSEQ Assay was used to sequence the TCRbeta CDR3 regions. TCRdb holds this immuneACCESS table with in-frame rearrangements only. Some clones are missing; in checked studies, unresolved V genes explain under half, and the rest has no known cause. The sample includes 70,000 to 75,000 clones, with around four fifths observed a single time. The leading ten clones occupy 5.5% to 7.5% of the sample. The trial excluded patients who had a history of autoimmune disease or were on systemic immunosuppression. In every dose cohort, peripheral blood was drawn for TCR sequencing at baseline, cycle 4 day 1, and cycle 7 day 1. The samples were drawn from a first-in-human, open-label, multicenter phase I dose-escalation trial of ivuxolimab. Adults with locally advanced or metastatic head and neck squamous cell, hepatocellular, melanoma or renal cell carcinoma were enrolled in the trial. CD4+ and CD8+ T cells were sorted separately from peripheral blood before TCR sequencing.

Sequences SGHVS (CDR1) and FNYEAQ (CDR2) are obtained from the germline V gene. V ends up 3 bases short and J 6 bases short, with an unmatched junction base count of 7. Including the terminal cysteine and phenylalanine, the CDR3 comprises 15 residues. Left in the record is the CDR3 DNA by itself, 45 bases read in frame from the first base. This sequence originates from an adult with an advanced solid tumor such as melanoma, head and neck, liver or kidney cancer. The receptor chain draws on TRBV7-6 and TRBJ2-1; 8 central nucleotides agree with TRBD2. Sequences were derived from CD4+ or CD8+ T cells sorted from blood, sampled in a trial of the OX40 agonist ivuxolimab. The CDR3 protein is CASSLAGTRANEQFF. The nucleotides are TGTGCCAGCAGCTTGGCCGGGACTAGAGCCAATGAGCAGTTCTTC.